Listed here is a single TCR beta chain. Its specificity is not known. The data derive from a study of cytotoxic CD8 clonotypes in ibrutinib-treated CLL. Germline loops: CDR1 MNHEY, CDR2 SVGAGI. The CDR3 extends over 12 amino acids. V dropped 2 bases and J dropped 5 bases, with 6 bases sitting between them. Findings and limits, study-wide: The clonality went up when patients responded to ibrutinib and dropped back toward baseline at progression. Patients showed higher baseline clonality than age-matched healthy donors, and it tracked circulating CD8+ T-cell counts.

Assay: immunoSEQ multiplex PCR; the TCRdb copy retains only in-frame clones and omits some. Among some 200,000 clones listed, around 72% were seen once. This sequence was found in a human donor with chronic lymphocytic leukemia. The sample consisted of PBMCs, taken after 24 months of ibrutinib treatment. The chain links TRBV6-5 to TRBJ2-5, with unresolved D. The CDR3 coding sequence is TGTGCCAGCAGTTACGTGCCGGAGACCCAGTACTTC. Protein product: CASSYVPETQYF.